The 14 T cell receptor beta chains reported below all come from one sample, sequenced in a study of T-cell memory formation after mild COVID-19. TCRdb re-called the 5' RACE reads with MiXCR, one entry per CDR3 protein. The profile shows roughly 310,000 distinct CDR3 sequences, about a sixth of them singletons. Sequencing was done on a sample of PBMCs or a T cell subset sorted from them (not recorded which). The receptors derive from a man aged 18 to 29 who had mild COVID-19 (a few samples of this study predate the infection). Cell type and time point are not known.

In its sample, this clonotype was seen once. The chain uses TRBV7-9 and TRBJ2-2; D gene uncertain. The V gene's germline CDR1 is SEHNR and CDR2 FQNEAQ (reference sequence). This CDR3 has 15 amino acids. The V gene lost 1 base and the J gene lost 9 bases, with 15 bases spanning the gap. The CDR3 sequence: CASSLDPTVPRELFF. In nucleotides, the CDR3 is TGTGCCAGCAGCTTAGATCCCACGGTCCCAAGGGAGCTGTTTTTT.

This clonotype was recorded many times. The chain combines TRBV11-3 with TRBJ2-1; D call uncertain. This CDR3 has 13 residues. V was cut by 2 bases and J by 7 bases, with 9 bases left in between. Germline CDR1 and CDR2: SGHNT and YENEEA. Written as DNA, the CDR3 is TGTGCCAGCAGCTTATATGGGGTTAATGAGCAGTTCTTC. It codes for CASSLYGVNEQFF.

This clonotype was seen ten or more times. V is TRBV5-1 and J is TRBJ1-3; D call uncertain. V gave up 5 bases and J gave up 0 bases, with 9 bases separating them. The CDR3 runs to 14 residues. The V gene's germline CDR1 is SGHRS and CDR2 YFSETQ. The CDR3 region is CASRDGFSGNTIYF. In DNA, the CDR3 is TGCGCCAGCAGGGACGGTTTCTCTGGAAACACCATATATTTT.

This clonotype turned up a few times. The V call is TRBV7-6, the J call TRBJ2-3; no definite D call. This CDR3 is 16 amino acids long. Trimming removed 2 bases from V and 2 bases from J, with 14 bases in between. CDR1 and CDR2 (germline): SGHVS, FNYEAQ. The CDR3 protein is CASSLWGPWVTDTQYF. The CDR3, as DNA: TGTGCCAGCAGCTTATGGGGTCCCTGGGTCACAGATACGCAGTATTTT. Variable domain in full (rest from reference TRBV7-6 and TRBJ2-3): GAGVSQSPRYKVTKRGQDVALRCDPISGHVSLYWYRQALGQGPEFLTYFNYEAQQDKSGLPNDRFSAERPEGSISTLTIQRTEQRDSAMYRCASSLWGPWVTDTQYFGPGTRLTVL.

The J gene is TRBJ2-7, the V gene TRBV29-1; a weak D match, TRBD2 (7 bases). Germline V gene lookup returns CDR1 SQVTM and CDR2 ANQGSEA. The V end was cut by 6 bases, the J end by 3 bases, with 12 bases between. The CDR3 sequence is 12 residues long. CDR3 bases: TGCAGCGTCTCGGGGGGACACTACGAGCAGTACGTC. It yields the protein CSVSGGHYEQYV.

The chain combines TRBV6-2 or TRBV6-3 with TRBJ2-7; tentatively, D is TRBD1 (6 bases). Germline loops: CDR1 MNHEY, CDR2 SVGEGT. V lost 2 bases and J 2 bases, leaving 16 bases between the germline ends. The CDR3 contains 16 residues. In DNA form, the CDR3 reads TGTGCCAGCAGTTACAGTGTCGGCAGGGGCGCCTACGAGCAGTACTTC. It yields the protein CASSYSVGRGAYEQYF.

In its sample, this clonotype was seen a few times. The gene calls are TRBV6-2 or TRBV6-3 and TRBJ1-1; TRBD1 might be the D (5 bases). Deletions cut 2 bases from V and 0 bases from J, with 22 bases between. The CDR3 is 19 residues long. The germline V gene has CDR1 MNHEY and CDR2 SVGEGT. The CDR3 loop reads CASSYPFAASGTMNTEAFF. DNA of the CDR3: TGTGCCAGCAGTTACCCATTTGCGGCCTCTGGGACCATGAACACTGAAGCTTTCTTT.

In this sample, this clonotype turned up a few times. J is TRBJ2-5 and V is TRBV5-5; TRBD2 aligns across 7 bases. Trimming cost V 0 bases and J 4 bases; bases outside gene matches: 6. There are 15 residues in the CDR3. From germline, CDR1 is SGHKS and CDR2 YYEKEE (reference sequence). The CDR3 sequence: CASSLVVGGAETQYF. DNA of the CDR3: TGTGCCAGCAGCTTGGTGGTGGGAGGGGCAGAGACCCAGTACTTC.

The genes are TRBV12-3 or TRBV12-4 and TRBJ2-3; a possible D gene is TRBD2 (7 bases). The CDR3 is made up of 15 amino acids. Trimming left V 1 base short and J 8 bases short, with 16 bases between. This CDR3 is CASSLGGGLFGTQYF. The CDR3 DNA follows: TGTGCCAGCAGTTTAGGGGGGGGGCTGTTTGGTACGCAGTATTTT.

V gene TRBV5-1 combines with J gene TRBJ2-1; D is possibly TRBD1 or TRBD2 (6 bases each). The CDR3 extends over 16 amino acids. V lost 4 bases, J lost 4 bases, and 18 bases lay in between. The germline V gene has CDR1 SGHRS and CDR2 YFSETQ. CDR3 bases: TGCGCCAGCAGCCTCTCGGTAGGGGGGAGGTACAATGAGCAGTTCTTC. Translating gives CASSLSVGGRYNEQFF.

CDR3 in amino acids: CASSPGQSHYNSPLHF. The DNA of the CDR3 is TGTGCCAGCAGCCCGGGACAGTCCCACTATAATTCACCCCTCCACTTT. This chain uses TRBV5-6 with TRBJ1-6; TRBD1 aligns across 7 bases. The CDR3 totals 16 residues. Trimming at V came to 4 bases and at J to 3 bases, leaving 7 bases not matched to a gene. Germline loops: CDR1 SGHDT, CDR2 YYEEEE.

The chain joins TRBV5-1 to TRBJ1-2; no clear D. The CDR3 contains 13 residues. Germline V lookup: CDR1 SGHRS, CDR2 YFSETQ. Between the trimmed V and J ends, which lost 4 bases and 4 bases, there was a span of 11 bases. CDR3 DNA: TGCGCCAGCAGCACCCAGACGGGCTATGGCTACACCTTC. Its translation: CASSTQTGYGYTF.

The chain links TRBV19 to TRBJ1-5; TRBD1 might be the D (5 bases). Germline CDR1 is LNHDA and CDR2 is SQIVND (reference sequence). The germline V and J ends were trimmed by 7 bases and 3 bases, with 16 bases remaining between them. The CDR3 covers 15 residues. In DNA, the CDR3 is TGTGCCAGTATGCCCCAGGGCCGAGACAATCAGCCCCAGCATTTT. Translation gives CASMPQGRDNQPQHF.

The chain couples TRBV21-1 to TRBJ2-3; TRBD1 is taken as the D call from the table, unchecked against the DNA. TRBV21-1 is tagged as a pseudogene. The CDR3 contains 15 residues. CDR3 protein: CASSKEGDPTDTQYF. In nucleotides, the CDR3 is TGTGCCAGCAGCAAAGAGGGGGATCCTACAGATACGCAGTATTTT.